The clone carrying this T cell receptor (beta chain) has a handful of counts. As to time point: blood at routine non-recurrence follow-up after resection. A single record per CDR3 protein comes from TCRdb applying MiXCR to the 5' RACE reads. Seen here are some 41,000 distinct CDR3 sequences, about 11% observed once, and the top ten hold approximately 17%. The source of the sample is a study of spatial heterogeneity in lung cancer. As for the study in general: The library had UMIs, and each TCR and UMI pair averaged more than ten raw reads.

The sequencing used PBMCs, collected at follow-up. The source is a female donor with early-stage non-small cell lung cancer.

This chain's CDR3 is CASSLSQSNSYNSPLHF. DNA of the CDR3: TGTGCCAGCAGCTTATCCCAATCGAACTCCTATAATTCACCCCTCCACTTT. The rearrangement joins TRBV7-2 to TRBJ1-6; D unresolved. The CDR3 runs 17 residues. The ends were cut back, 2 bases at V and 0 bases at J, with 11 bases in the middle. Germline assignment: CDR1 SGHTA and CDR2 FQGNSA.